Shown below are 8 T cell receptor beta chains from a single sample sequenced in a study of OX40 agonist ivuxolimab in advanced cancers. Repertoires were generated with immunoSEQ multiplex PCR, while TCRdb's copy carries only in-frame clones and drops some. The repertoire includes 65,000 to 90,000 clones, over 75% of them detected once, and about 6% sits in the top ten. The specimen comprised CD4+ or CD8+ T cells sorted from blood, sampled in a trial of the OX40 agonist ivuxolimab. These receptors were taken from an adult with an advanced solid tumor such as melanoma, head and neck, liver or kidney cancer.

The rearrangement joins TRBV29-1 to TRBJ2-7; 8 bases align to TRBD1. In germline, CDR1 is SQVTM, CDR2 ANQGSEA. There are 13 residues in the CDR3. V shed 4 bases, J shed 3 bases, and the junction held 5 bases outside the gene matches. The CDR3 region is CSVARTGSYEQYF. In nucleotides, the CDR3 is TGCAGCGTTGCGAGGACAGGGAGCTACGAGCAGTACTTC.

V gene TRBV11-2 combines with J gene TRBJ2-7; 8 nucleotides line up with TRBD1. The ends lost 4 bases at V and 7 bases at J; junction bases unmatched: 3. Per the germline V gene, CDR1 is SGHAT and CDR2 is FQNNGV. CDR3 size: 12 residues. This CDR3 reads CASSSTGGEQYF. CDR3 coding DNA: TGTGCCAGCAGCTCTACAGGGGGTGAGCAGTACTTC.

Concerning this clone itself: At one of its ends the junction is not consistent with the germline gene, which may arise from a read error. The genes are TRBV7-3 and TRBJ2-3; TRBD1 might be the D (6 bases). CDR3 length equals 19 residues. Germline V gene sequence: CDR1 SGHTA, CDR2 FQGTGA. In DNA, the CDR3 is TGTGCCAGCAACTTAACAGGGCGGGTGGCAGACCTTAGCACAGATACGCAGTATTTT. Protein product: CASNLTGRVADLSTDTQYF.

This chain links TRBV11-2 with TRBJ1-2; weak D call: TRBD1 (5 bases). The germline V gene has CDR1 SGHAT and CDR2 FQNNGV. Between the trimmed V and J ends, which lost 1 base and 8 bases, there was a span of 14 bases. The CDR3 sequence is 14 residues long. The CDR3 sequence is CASSLGQGFWGYTF. CDR3 in DNA: TGTGCCAGCAGCTTAGGCCAGGGTTTTTGGGGCTACACCTTC.

This rearrangement joins TRBV7-2 to TRBJ2-1, with D tentatively TRBD1 or TRBD2 (5 bases each). Germline CDR1 and CDR2: SGHTA and FQGNSA. The germline V and J ends were trimmed by 1 base and 8 bases, with 27 bases remaining between them. CDR3 length: 19 amino acids. In DNA, the CDR3 is TGTGCCAGCAGCTTAGAGAGGGCGGGTGAAACTCCTAGGGGCTATGAGCAGTTCTTC. Its translation is CASSLERAGETPRGYEQFF.

This clone showed up just once. The J gene is TRBJ2-3, the V gene TRBV9, with TRBD2 matching 9 bases. This CDR3 has 18 amino acids. Germline CDR1 and CDR2: SGDLS and YYNGEE. Trimming cost V 5 bases and J 2 bases; bases outside gene matches: 15. The CDR3 reads CASSELSSTSGYTDTQYF. CDR3 DNA sequence: TGTGCCAGCAGTGAACTATCTTCGACTAGCGGCTACACAGATACGCAGTATTTT.

V is TRBV29-1 and J is TRBJ2-5, with D tentatively TRBD1 or TRBD2 (5 bases each). Trimming stripped 6 bases from V and 5 bases from J, with 16 bases between. The germline gives CDR1 SQVTM, CDR2 ANQGSEA. The CDR3 has 13 residues. CDR3 coding DNA: TGCAGCGTACCGGGGCTCCGGCAGGAGACCCAGTACTTC. Translation: CSVPGLRQETQYF.

The chain carries TRBV19 and TRBJ2-3; 7 nucleotides agree with TRBD2. With 6 bases clipped from V and 0 bases from J, the junction kept 3 bases outside the gene matches. Germline lookup yields CDR1 LNHDA and CDR2 SQIVND (reference sequence). This CDR3 is built from 14 residues. CDR3 protein: CASRLAASTDTQYF. For the CDR3, the DNA is TGTGCCAGTAGGCTAGCGGCTAGCACAGATACGCAGTATTTT.